The next 15 T cell receptor beta chains were all read from a single sample in a study of blood T cell repertoires in COVID-19. Profiled with immunoSEQ multiplex PCR; TCRdb holds only in-frame clones, not every one. Of some 250,000 clones listed, around 90% are singletons. Sequencing was performed on peripheral blood. The receptors derive from a woman aged 60-70 years with COVID-19, enrolled during active disease.

The V call is TRBV5-4, the J call TRBJ2-7, with 12 bases identical to TRBD2. The CDR3 loop spans 15 amino acids. CDR1 is SGHNT, CDR2 YYREEE, per germline (reference sequence). V was pared by 7 bases and J by 3 bases, with 8 bases of the junction left unmatched. This CDR3 is CASHQSTSGSYEQYF. The DNA of the CDR3 is TGTGCCAGCCACCAGTCGACTAGCGGGAGCTACGAGCAGTACTTC.

This clone was detected only once. V is TRBV6-5 and J is TRBJ1-4, with D unclear. The CDR3 extends over 12 amino acids. Trimming shortened V by 6 bases and J by 1 base, and 3 bases separated the two germline ends. CDR1 and CDR2 (germline): MNHEY, SVGAGI. CDR3 in amino acids: CASRRTNEKLFF. CDR3 DNA sequence: TGTGCCAGCAGGCGAACTAATGAAAAACTGTTTTTT.

The chain is built from TRBV21-1 and TRBJ2-7; the table's D call of TRBD1 was not tested on the DNA. TRBV21-1 is labeled a pseudogene. The CDR3 totals 14 residues. The CDR3 nucleotides are TGTGCCCCAACCAGGGGGGAACTTTCCTACGAGCAGTACTTC. It codes for CAPTRGELSYEQYF.

The chain employs TRBV2 and TRBJ1-2; D ambiguous. Germline CDR1 SNHLY, CDR2 FYNNEI. CDR3 length: 12 amino acids. V shed 9 bases and J shed 8 bases, with 16 bases lying between them. Here the CDR3 reads CASTIGDTGYTF. CDR3 sequence (DNA): TGTGCCAGTACAATCGGGGATACGGGCTACACCTTC.

The chain's CDR3 is CAIRQDYGYTF. CDR3 nucleotide sequence: TGTGCCATCCGACAAGACTATGGCTACACCTTC. The V gene is TRBV10-3, the J gene TRBJ1-2; no firm D call. The germline V gene encodes CDR1 ENHRY and CDR2 SYGVKD. CDR3 size: 11 residues. V lost 8 bases and J 3 bases, leaving 7 bases between the germline ends.

CDR3 sequence (DNA): TGTGCCAGCAGCCAAGAACTTTACAATGAGCAGTTCTTC. Its protein is CASSQELYNEQFF. V usage is TRBV14 and J usage is TRBJ2-1; D remains unclear. V shed 0 bases and J shed 4 bases, with 4 bases lying between them. The CDR3 loop spans 13 amino acids. The germline V gene has CDR1 SGHDN and CDR2 FVKESK.

The chain links TRBV6-2 or TRBV6-3 to TRBJ1-4; TRBD1 might be the D (6 bases). The germline V and J ends were trimmed by 0 bases and 8 bases, with 16 bases remaining between them. There are 16 residues in the CDR3. The germline CDR1 and CDR2 sequences are MNHEY and SVGEGT. The CDR3, as DNA: TGTGCCAGCAGTTACTCATCGACAGGAGTTGAGGAAAAACTGTTTTTT. This encodes CASSYSSTGVEEKLFF.

This sequence joins TRBV19 and TRBJ2-1; TRBD2 might be the D (7 bases). Trimming left V 1 base short and J 8 bases short, with 12 bases between. CDR3 length: 14 amino acids. Per germline, CDR1 LNHDA and CDR2 SQIVND (reference sequence). CDR3 bases: TGTGCCAGTAGTATAGTGCGGGGGCAGGATGAGCAGTTCTTC. Protein sequence: CASSIVRGQDEQFF.

The chain couples TRBV11-2 to TRBJ2-1, with a tentative D call TRBD1 (7 bases). Germline loops: CDR1 SGHAT, CDR2 FQNNGV. Trimming removed 3 bases at V and 4 bases at J, with 13 bases between. This CDR3 comprises 15 residues. The CDR3 DNA sequence: TGTGCCAGCAGCTTCGGGCAGGGGGGATACAATGAGCAGTTCTTC. Translation: CASSFGQGGYNEQFF.

This clone was seen just once. V and J are TRBV28 and TRBJ2-3; D is unresolved. V lost 5 bases and J 3 bases, leaving 3 bases between the germline ends. Germline CDR1 is MDHEN and CDR2 is SYDVKM. The CDR3 runs 11 residues. CDR3 coding DNA: TGTGCCAGCAGTCGGACAGATACGCAGTATTTT. Translated: CASSRTDTQYF.

The chain recombines TRBV19 with TRBJ1-4; D is unresolved. The CDR3 is made up of 12 amino acids. The V gene lost 6 bases and the J gene lost 7 bases, with 9 bases spanning the gap. Germline values: CDR1 LNHDA, CDR2 SQIVND (reference sequence). The CDR3 loop reads CASSLNGEKLFF. The CDR3 DNA sequence: TGTGCCAGTAGCCTAAATGGTGAAAAACTGTTTTTT.

The gene calls are TRBV20-1 and TRBJ2-7, with D uncertain. Germline CDR1 DFQATT, CDR2 SNEGSKA (reference sequence). V lost 6 bases and J 6 bases, leaving 9 bases between the germline ends. This CDR3 contains 10 residues. The chain's CDR3 is CSAQTREQYF. In DNA form, the CDR3 reads TGCAGTGCCCAGACACGCGAGCAGTACTTC.

The V and J genes are TRBV24-1 and TRBJ2-1, with 8 bases that match TRBD1. J was trimmed by 7 bases and V by 3 bases; bases with no gene match: 10. The CDR3 has 16 amino acids. The V gene's germline CDR1 is KGHDR and CDR2 SFDVKD. CDR3 amino acids: CATSDGQGVRTNEQFF. Written as DNA, the CDR3 is TGTGCCACCAGTGATGGACAGGGAGTGAGGACGAATGAGCAGTTCTTC.

This chain uses TRBV10-3 with TRBJ1-1, with D hard to call. The germline V gene encodes CDR1 ENHRY and CDR2 SYGVKD. The CDR3 is 13 residues long. The V and J ends lost 2 bases and 3 bases respectively, with 7 bases between them. The DNA for the CDR3 is TGTGCCATCAGTGAGCCCTTTCACACTGAAGCTTTCTTT. Protein product: CAISEPFHTEAFF.

The chain carries TRBV24-1 and TRBJ1-2; no reliable D call. The V end lost 8 bases, the J end lost 2 bases, and 14 bases lay between the germline ends. This CDR3 comprises 14 residues. Looked up from germline, CDR1 is KGHDR and CDR2 is SFDVKD. DNA for the CDR3: TGTGCCACCATTGCGGGCCTTCGAAACTATGGCTACACCTTC. Translating it yields CATIAGLRNYGYTF.